Listed below are T cell receptor beta chains from one sample, sequenced in a study of T cell changes during pregnancy in multiple sclerosis. Repertoires were generated with immunoSEQ multiplex PCR, while TCRdb's copy carries only in-frame clones and drops some. The sample has about 33,000 clones; about 91% are singletons. Material: CD4+ T cells from peripheral blood mononuclear cells, obtained in the third trimester of pregnancy. These receptors came from a female donor in good health, enrolled as a control in a pregnancy study. The CDR3 runs from the conserved cysteine through the conserved F or W. Fields, in order: clone size, J gene, CDR3 length, D gene, V gene, CDR3 DNA, CDR3 protein. A D gene is named only where the DNA matches it firmly. Clone sizes are given selectively: once, few, many, or a class where the clone is expanded.

size: .; J: TRBJ2-3; length: 14; D: TRBD1; V: TRBV29-1; DNA: TGCAGCGCGAGACAGGGGGGTAGCACAGATACGCAGTATTTT; CDR3: CSARQGGSTDTQYF
size: .; J: TRBJ1-6; length: 15; D: TRBD1; V: TRBV28; DNA: TGTGCCAGCAGGACAGGGGGCGCGAATAATTCACCCCTCCACTTT; CDR3: CASRTGGANNSPLHF
size: .; J: TRBJ1-4; length: 14; D: .; V: TRBV18; DNA: TGTGCCAGCTCACCTACAGCAACTAATGAAAAACTGTTTTTT; CDR3: CASSPTATNEKLFF
size: .; J: TRBJ2-3; length: 14; D: .; V: TRBV28; DNA: TGTGCCAGCAGTTTGGGGCAGGGCACAGATACGCAGTATTTT; CDR3: CASSLGQGTDTQYF
size: .; J: TRBJ1-6; length: 12; D: .; V: TRBV2; DNA: TGTGCCAGCAGTTACACAGGGTCACCCCTCCACTTT; CDR3: CASSYTGSPLHF
size: .; J: TRBJ2-3; length: 16; D: .; V: TRBV7-2; DNA: TGTGCCAGCAGCGCACAGGGTACGATGGGCACAGATACGCAGTATTTT; CDR3: CASSAQGTMGTDTQYF
size: .; J: TRBJ2-1; length: 12; D: TRBD1; V: TRBV28; DNA: TGTGCCAGCAGCCGGGACAGCAATGAGCAGTTCTTC; CDR3: CASSRDSNEQFF
size: .; J: TRBJ2-7; length: 14; D: .; V: TRBV4-1; DNA: TGCGCCAGCAGTGATTTAAAGCACTCCTACGAGCAGTACTTC; CDR3: CASSDLKHSYEQYF
size: .; J: TRBJ2-5; length: 15; D: TRBD2; V: TRBV9; DNA: TGTGCCAGCAGCGGAGGACTAGGGTCGGAAGAGACCCAGTACTTC; CDR3: CASSGGLGSEETQYF
size: once; J: TRBJ1-1; length: 13; D: TRBD1; V: TRBV28; DNA: TGTGCCAGCAACTCAAATACAGGGGGTGAAGCTTTCTTT; CDR3: CASNSNTGGEAFF
size: .; J: TRBJ2-5; length: 14; D: .; V: TRBV5-1; DNA: TGCGCCAGCAGCTGGTGGGGGCTACAAGAGACCCAGTACTTC; CDR3: CASSWWGLQETQYF
size: once; J: TRBJ2-3; length: 15; D: TRBD1; V: TRBV5-6; DNA: TGTGCCAGCAGCTTGGTGGCAGGGGGAACAGATACGCAGTATTTT; CDR3: CASSLVAGGTDTQYF
size: .; J: TRBJ2-1; length: 15; D: TRBD1; V: TRBV6-6; DNA: TGTGCCAGCACCCCGGGACAGGACCTCTACAATGAGCAGTTCTTC; CDR3: CASTPGQDLYNEQFF
size: .; J: TRBJ1-1; length: 12; D: .; V: TRBV29-1; DNA: TGCAGCTCCCGGACGGGGTGGGCTGAAGCTTTCTTT; CDR3: CSSRTGWAEAFF
size: .; J: TRBJ2-4; length: 17; D: TRBD2; V: TRBV7-8; DNA: TGTGCCAGCAGCTTAGAGGTCACTAGCGGGAGCTGGAACATTCAGTACTTC; CDR3: CASSLEVTSGSWNIQYF
size: .; J: TRBJ2-5; length: 16; D: TRBD2; V: TRBV7-2; DNA: TGTGCCAGCAGCTTAGCTAGCGGGGGGCTCCAAGAGACCCAGTACTTC; CDR3: CASSLASGGLQETQYF
size: .; J: TRBJ2-5; length: 13; D: .; V: TRBV28; DNA: TGTGCCAGCAGTTCTGAGGAGAGAAAGACCCAGTACTTC; CDR3: CASSSEERKTQYF
size: .; J: TRBJ2-5; length: 16; D: TRBD2; V: TRBV5-1; DNA: TGCGCCAGCAGCTTGGTAGGACTAGCGGGAGTAGAGACCCAGTACTTC; CDR3: CASSLVGLAGVETQYF
size: .; J: TRBJ2-1; length: 13; D: .; V: TRBV29-1; DNA: TGCAGCCGGGGACACCGCCCCGACAATGAGCAGTTCTTC; CDR3: CSRGHRPDNEQFF
size: once; J: TRBJ2-3; length: 16; D: TRBD2; V: TRBV5-4; DNA: TGTGCCAGCAGCTCCAGCGGGGCCTCCCGGAGAGATACGCAGTATTTT; CDR3: CASSSSGASRRDTQYF
size: .; J: TRBJ2-5; length: 18; D: TRBD2; V: TRBV7-2; DNA: TGTGCCAGCAGGGGATTTAGTGGTAGGCGGGAGGGCCTCGAGACCCAGTACTTC; CDR3: CASRGFSGRREGLETQYF
size: .; J: TRBJ1-1; length: 15; D: .; V: TRBV5-4; DNA: TGTGCCAGCAGAGGCACTCACCTCCCGGGGACTGAAGCTTTCTTT; CDR3: CASRGTHLPGTEAFF
size: .; J: TRBJ1-1; length: 15; D: .; V: TRBV28; DNA: TGTGCCAGCAGTTCCTTAGGGGAACGCGCGACTGAAGCTTTCTTT; CDR3: CASSSLGERATEAFF
size: .; J: TRBJ2-5; length: 13; D: TRBD1; V: TRBV28; DNA: TGTGCCAGCAGTTCGGACAGGGGGCCGTCCCAGTACTTC; CDR3: CASSSDRGPSQYF
size: .; J: TRBJ1-5; length: 15; D: .; V: TRBV19; DNA: TGTGCCAGCCTTCTGACCGGGTCTTCCAATCAGCCCCAGCATTTT; CDR3: CASLLTGSSNQPQHF
size: .; J: TRBJ1-2; length: 15; D: TRBD1; V: TRBV4-2; DNA: TGTGCCAGCAGCCTCGGACAGGCGCAAGACTATGGCTACACCTTC; CDR3: CASSLGQAQDYGYTF
size: .; J: TRBJ1-2; length: 13; D: .; V: TRBV29-1; DNA: TGCAGCGTTTCGACAGGCCTTAACTATGGCTACACCTTC; CDR3: CSVSTGLNYGYTF
size: .; J: TRBJ1-1; length: 14; D: .; V: TRBV7-2; DNA: TGTGCCAGCAGCTTTCGTGGGGGACTAGATCCAGCTTTCTTT; CDR3: CASSFRGGLDPAFF
size: .; J: TRBJ1-6; length: 15; D: TRBD1; V: TRBV27; DNA: TGTGCCAGCAGTTTAGAGGCAGGGGGCCACTCACCCCTCCACTTT; CDR3: CASSLEAGGHSPLHF
size: .; J: TRBJ1-1; length: 13; D: .; V: TRBV6-5; DNA: TGTGCCAGCAGTCGATTAGACGGACTAGAAGCTTTCTTT; CDR3: CASSRLDGLEAFF
size: once; J: TRBJ1-4; length: 11; D: TRBD1; V: TRBV28; DNA: TGTGCCACCCACAGGGGTGAAAAACTGTTTTTT; CDR3: CATHRGEKLFF
size: .; J: TRBJ2-5; length: 15; D: TRBD1; V: TRBV25-1; DNA: TGTGCCAGCAGTCTTCTGACAGGGAGTGCAGAGACCCAGTACTTC; CDR3: CASSLLTGSAETQYF
size: .; J: TRBJ1-1; length: 17; D: TRBD1; V: TRBV19; DNA: TGTGCCAGTTCGGCCGGGGCCCCAGGGGGATTTTACACTGAAGCTTTCTTT; CDR3: CASSAGAPGGFYTEAFF
size: .; J: TRBJ1-2; length: 14; D: .; V: TRBV6-5; DNA: TGTGCCAGCAGTTACCTTCCAGCTAACTATGGCTACACCTTC; CDR3: CASSYLPANYGYTF
size: .; J: TRBJ2-5; length: 15; D: TRBD1; V: TRBV2; DNA: TGTGCCAGCAGCCGTCGGACAGGGGGCCTGGAGACCCAGTACTTC; CDR3: CASSRRTGGLETQYF
size: .; J: TRBJ1-2; length: 19; D: TRBD1; V: TRBV15; DNA: TGTGCCACCAGCAGAGTCCCACCGGGGACAGGTTTAGCTAACTATGGCTACACCTTC; CDR3: CATSRVPPGTGLANYGYTF
size: .; J: TRBJ2-3; length: 14; D: .; V: TRBV5-1; DNA: TGCGCCAGCAGCTCGCGGCCTAGCACAGATACGCAGTATTTT; CDR3: CASSSRPSTDTQYF
size: .; J: TRBJ1-2; length: 15; D: .; V: TRBV4-3; DNA: TGCGCCAGCAGCCAAGATAGTACAGGGACTAGCGGCTACACCTTC; CDR3: CASSQDSTGTSGYTF
size: .; J: TRBJ2-1; length: 12; D: TRBD1; V: TRBV6-6; DNA: TGTGCCAGCAGGCGGGGACAGGATGAGCAGTTCTTC; CDR3: CASRRGQDEQFF
size: .; J: TRBJ1-6; length: 13; D: .; V: TRBV6-6; DNA: TGTGCCAGCACCGACACGGGGAGTTCACCCCTCCACTTT; CDR3: CASTDTGSSPLHF
size: .; J: TRBJ2-1; length: 16; D: .; V: TRBV27; DNA: TGTGCCAGCAACCCGCTGCGAATAGTATCCTACAATGAGCAGTTCTTC; CDR3: CASNPLRIVSYNEQFF
size: .; J: TRBJ2-3; length: 13; D: .; V: TRBV5-1; DNA: TGCGCCAGCAGAGACGTATTCGGGGATACGCAGTATTTT; CDR3: CASRDVFGDTQYF
size: few; J: TRBJ2-3; length: 14; D: TRBD2; V: TRBV9; DNA: TGTGCCAGCAGCGTTAGCGGGGGGGGAGATACGCAGTATTTT; CDR3: CASSVSGGGDTQYF
size: .; J: TRBJ1-6; length: 14; D: .; V: TRBV5-1; DNA: TGCGCCAGCAGCTTGGACAGGGCGGATTCACCCCTCCACTTT; CDR3: CASSLDRADSPLHF
size: .; J: TRBJ1-2; length: 12; D: .; V: TRBV11-2; DNA: TGTGCCAGCAGCTTAGGCGGGTATGGCTACACCTTC; CDR3: CASSLGGYGYTF
size: once; J: TRBJ1-2; length: 14; D: .; V: TRBV7-9; DNA: TGTGCCAGCAGCTTCCGGGGAAATGACTATGGCTACACCTTC; CDR3: CASSFRGNDYGYTF
size: .; J: TRBJ1-1; length: 15; D: TRBD1; V: TRBV19; DNA: TGTGCCAGTAGTCCGCGGGACAGGGATGGCACTGAAGCTTTCTTT; CDR3: CASSPRDRDGTEAFF
size: .; J: TRBJ1-2; length: 15; D: TRBD1; V: TRBV13; DNA: TGTGCCAGCAGCTTATACCCACAGGGGGGTTATGGCTACACCTTC; CDR3: CASSLYPQGGYGYTF
size: .; J: TRBJ1-4; length: 12; D: .; V: TRBV5-4; DNA: TGTGCCAGCAGCCTATGGAGTGAAAAACTGTTTTTT; CDR3: CASSLWSEKLFF
size: .; J: TRBJ2-7; length: 16; D: TRBD1; V: TRBV28; DNA: TGTGCCAGCAGGTTTACAGGGGGCGTTGTAAGCTACGAGCAGTACTTC; CDR3: CASRFTGGVVSYEQYF
size: .; J: TRBJ2-1; length: 15; D: TRBD1; V: TRBV15; DNA: TGTGCCACCAGCGCGGGGGACAGGGGGCCTCCTGAGCAGTTCTTC; CDR3: CATSAGDRGPPEQFF
size: .; J: TRBJ2-1; length: 16; D: .; V: TRBV19; DNA: TGTGCCAGTAGTCCCCGGGAAGGACGCCTTTACAATGAGCAGTTCTTC; CDR3: CASSPREGRLYNEQFF
size: .; J: TRBJ2-7; length: 15; D: TRBD2; V: TRBV28; DNA: TGTGCCAGCACCACGGGACTAGCGACGTTCTCCGAGCAGTACTTC; CDR3: CASTTGLATFSEQYF
size: .; J: TRBJ2-5; length: 19; D: .; V: TRBV28; DNA: TGTGCCAGCAGTTTGGGATTTCGCGGGAAAAAAATGTCGGTAAAGACCCAGTACTTC; CDR3: CASSLGFRGKKMSVKTQYF
size: .; J: TRBJ2-1; length: 14; D: TRBD2; V: TRBV7-2; DNA: TGTGCCAGCAGCTTAAACGGGAGGGTCGATGAGCAGTTCTTC; CDR3: CASSLNGRVDEQFF